This section outlines one T cell receptor beta chain sequence together with its context. What this receptor recognizes is not known. No per-base quality is available; no much larger clone lies one base away. Other DNA variants within this sample encode the same CDR3. Reading the label with the study, this specimen's treatment or condition is: oral pan-JAK inhibitor, 5-10 mg twice daily. Lesional scalp punch biopsies and peripheral blood were obtained from alopecia areata patients. PBMCs were isolated by density centrifugation and stained for CD3, CD4 and CD8, and CD4+ and CD8+ T cells were sorted on a FACSAria. The method was the immunoSEQ multiplex PCR assay. To provide template for TCR sequencing, every sample had RNA extracted and reverse transcribed into cDNA. First-strand cDNA was synthesized using SuperScript III with a 2:1 mix of oligo-dT and random hexamers. Amplification bias was assessed with a synthetic immune receptor repertoire, and residual bias was removed computationally. Concerning the study's data processing: Raw reads were preprocessed for error removal, and CDR3 was defined according to IMGT conventions as running from the conserved cysteine to phenylalanine. Clonality was computed as 1 minus the Shannon entropy, with the entropy normalized by log2 of the number of productive unique TCRs. Whether scalp clones were CD4 or CD8 was inferred by matching scalp TCRbeta sequences against CD4 and CD8 repertoires sorted from blood. TCRdb provides this immuneACCESS table in a form limited to in-frame rearrangements. Some clones are lacking; in checked studies, under half of them reflect an unresolved V gene, and why the rest are absent is not known. For V, J and clone size, that table is used; D and trimming come from the DNA. The sample table shows about 270,000 clones, and over 45% are seen once. The ten largest clones represent about 0.9% of the sample.

This record belongs to a study of CD8+ T cells in alopecia areata (dated by TCRdb to 2016 to 2019). Concerning the study at large: Treated patients were enrolled in an open-label pilot trial of oral tofacitinib, 5 to 10 mg twice daily, for moderate-to-severe alopecia areata. Patients stayed on tofacitinib for 6 to 18 months and then had 6 months of follow-up off drug so that delayed response and recurrence could be assessed. RNA came from the PAXgene miRNA kit for fixed scalp, the miRNeasy kit for PBMCs, and the RNeasy kit for mouse skin. Clonality in the scalp was compared among normal scalp (n=4), patchy alopecia areata scalp (n=8), and alopecia totalis/universalis scalp (n=8). immunoSEQ multiplex PCR using 35 Vbeta forward primers and 13 Jbeta reverse primers was used to amplify TCRbeta CDR3 regions. In treated patients, disease severity was measured using the SALT score, which gives the percentage of scalp surface area affected. Tofacitinib-treated patients had biopsies at baseline and at 4 and 24 weeks of treatment, with a later scalp biopsy in several patients. Scalp tissue and sorted CD4+ and CD8+ peripheral blood T cells from patchy and totalis/universalis alopecia areata patients and from healthy controls were covered by human TCRbeta sequencing. The study used high-throughput TCRbeta sequencing to examine T cell clonal expansion in alopecia areata, in both the C3H/HeJ mouse model and human patients.

Paper-wide results and their limitations: Lesional scalp, especially in alopecia totalis/universalis, showed higher clonality and more expanded CD8+ clones than normal scalp, suggesting antigenic drive. Resident alphabeta T cells in normal human skin are also sequenced, complicating scalp TCR repertoire analysis, unlike mouse skin dominated by gammadelta T cells. During tofacitinib treatment, many expanded lesional clones stuck around in both scalp and blood, and this persistence may partly explain why relapse happens after treatment is stopped. The treated cohort was small, with a single nonresponder, so links between baseline CD8+ expansion and response need larger studies. TCR sequences shared between patients were less clear than in mice, possibly partly because of HLA diversity in the patient population. Tofacitinib significantly lowered scalp clonality and the number of expanded CD8+ clones among the top 100 scalp clones.

Specimen: CD4+ T cells sorted from blood, collected around week 52, from a patient treated with tofacitinib. The receptor was derived from a human donor with alopecia areata.

DNA sequence: TGCGCCAGCAGCCTCCTAGCGGGGGGGCAAGAGACCCAGTACTTC. Its product reads: CASSLLAGGQETQYF. This chain is built from TRBV5-1 and TRBJ2-5; the central 12 bases match TRBD2. The CDR3 numbers 15 residues from cysteine through phenylalanine. Only the CDR3 DNA stays, 45 bases, in frame from base 1. The germline V gene encodes CDR1 SGHRS and CDR2 YFSETQ. Unmatched junction bases come to 3, with V trimmed by 4 bases and J by 2 bases.